This T cell receptor beta chain is from a study of blood T cells in healthy people across ages. The study, taken as a whole, reports: Diversity estimated from one million T cells was considered an underestimate. With age, beta diversity per million T cells declined roughly linearly, significantly by 40.

Donation came from healthy Caucasian individuals in Russia who were aged roughly 6 to 95. This clonotype came up a few times. Its target is unknown. PCR was performed a second time for roughly 7 to 12 cycles using a sample-barcoded 5' primer and a J-beta primer mix. MiXCR, applied by TCRdb to the 5' RACE reads, yields one record per CDR3 protein. There are about 1.4 million distinct CDR3 sequences in the sample; approximately 60% occur only once, and over 5% lies in the top ten. V shed 4 bases, J shed 5 bases, and the junction held 7 bases outside the gene matches. The CDR3 consists of 14 residues. Germline CDR1 reads LGHDT; CDR2 reads YNNKEL (reference sequence).

The chain couples TRBV3-1 to TRBJ2-7, with 8 nucleotides matching TRBD2. This clonotype originated in a man between 18 and 35 years old in good health. Specimen: blood. The CDR3 protein is CASSPQREIDEQYF. The CDR3 DNA reads as TGTGCCAGCAGCCCCCAGCGGGAGATAGACGAGCAGTACTTC.